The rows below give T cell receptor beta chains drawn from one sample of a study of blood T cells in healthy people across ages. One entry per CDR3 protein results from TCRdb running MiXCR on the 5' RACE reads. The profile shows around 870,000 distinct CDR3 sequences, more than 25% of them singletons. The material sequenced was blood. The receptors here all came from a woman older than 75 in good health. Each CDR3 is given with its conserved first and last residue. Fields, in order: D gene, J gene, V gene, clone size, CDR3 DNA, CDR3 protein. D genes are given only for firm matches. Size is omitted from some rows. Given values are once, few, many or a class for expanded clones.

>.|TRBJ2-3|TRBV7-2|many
TGTGCCAGCAGCTTTTGGGTCGTGCGACTCACTAGCACAGATACGCAGTATTTT
CASSFWVVRLTSTDTQYF
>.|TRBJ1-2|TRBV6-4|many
TGTGCCAGCAGTGTAAGCAGGGACGGCATCTATGGCTACACCTTC
CASSVSRDGIYGYTF
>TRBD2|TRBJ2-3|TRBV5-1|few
TGCGCCAGCAGAGGTACGGGGGGGATCACAGATACGCAGTATTTT
CASRGTGGITDTQYF
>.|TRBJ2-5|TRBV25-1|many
TGTGCCAGCAGTGAATACTGGGGGACCCTAAAAGAGACCCAGTACTTC
CASSEYWGTLKETQYF
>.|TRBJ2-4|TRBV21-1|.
TGTGCCAGCAGCAAAAGAGGGGACAGGGTGGTTTTGGGGCAAAACATTCAGTACTTC
CASSKRGDRVVLGQNIQYF
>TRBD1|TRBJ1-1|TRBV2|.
TGTGCCAGCAGAAGGGACAGGGGTTTCACTGAAGCTTTCTTT
CASRRDRGFTEAFF
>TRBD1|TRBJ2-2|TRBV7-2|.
TGTGCCAGCAGCTTCCGGACAGGGGAGGGCGGGGAGCTGTTTTTT
CASSFRTGEGGELFF
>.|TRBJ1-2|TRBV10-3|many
TGTGCCATCAGTGAGTCTCCCGACTATGGCTACACCTTC
CAISESPDYGYTF
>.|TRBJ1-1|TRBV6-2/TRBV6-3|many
TGTGCCAGCAGTTACGGGGGGCGCTTGGACACTGAAGCTTTCTTT
CASSYGGRLDTEAFF
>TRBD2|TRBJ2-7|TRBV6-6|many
TGTGCCAGCAGTTCGCGGACTAGCGCTAACGAGCAGTACTTC
CASSSRTSANEQYF
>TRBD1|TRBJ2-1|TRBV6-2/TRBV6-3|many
TGTGCCAGCAGTCTAGGGACAGTGAGTTACAATGAGCAGTTCTTC
CASSLGTVSYNEQFF
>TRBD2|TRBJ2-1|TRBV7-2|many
TGTGCCAGCAGCTTAGAGGCGGGAGGGGGGGCGCGAAATGAGCAGTTCTTC
CASSLEAGGGARNEQFF
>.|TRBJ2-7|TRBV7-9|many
TGTGCCAGCAGCCAACAGAACTACGAGCAGTACTTC
CASSQQNYEQYF
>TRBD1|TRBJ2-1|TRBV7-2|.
TGTGCCAGCAGCTTGGACAGGGGCGGTACCAGTGAGCAGTTCTTC
CASSLDRGGTSEQFF
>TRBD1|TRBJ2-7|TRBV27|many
TGTGCCAGCAGTCTAGGGACAGGGAATCCCAACGAGCAGTACTTC
CASSLGTGNPNEQYF
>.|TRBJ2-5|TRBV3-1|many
TGTGCCAGCAGTCAAGTAGAGACCCAGTACTTC
CASSQVETQYF
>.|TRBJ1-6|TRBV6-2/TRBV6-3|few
TGTGCGAAGCGGGGGTCACCCCTCCACTTT
CAKRGSPLHF
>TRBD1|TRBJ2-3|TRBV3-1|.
TGTGCCAGCAGCCAAAGGGGGCGCGTGGATACGCAGTATTTT
CASSQRGRVDTQYF
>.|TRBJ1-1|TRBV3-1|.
TGTGCCAGCAGCCAAGGGTATATGGTGGAAGCTTTCTTT
CASSQGYMVEAFF
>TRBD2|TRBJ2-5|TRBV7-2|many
TGTGCCAGCAGCTTGAGCGGGGGGGCCGGGGAGACCCAGTACTTC
CASSLSGGAGETQYF
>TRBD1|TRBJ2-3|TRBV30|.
TGTGCGGGGGGACAGGGGCGCCCAGATACGCAGTATTTT
CAGGQGRPDTQYF
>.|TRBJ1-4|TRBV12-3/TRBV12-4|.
TGTGCCAGCCGATACTCGGGGGAAAAACTGTTTTTT
CASRYSGEKLFF
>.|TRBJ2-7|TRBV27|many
TGTGCCAGCAGTTCCCAAGTAGGGGGGGGCCACAACGAGCAGTACTTC
CASSSQVGGGHNEQYF
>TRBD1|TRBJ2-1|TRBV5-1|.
TGCGCCAGCAGCGGACAGGGGGCACCAAGGAATGAGCAGTTCTTC
CASSGQGAPRNEQFF
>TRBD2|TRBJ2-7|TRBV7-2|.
TGTGCCAGCAGCTTAGGGTCGGCTAGCGGGACATACGAGCAGTACTTC
CASSLGSASGTYEQYF
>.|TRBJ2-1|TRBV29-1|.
TGCAGTGTTAGTCCTCGGAGGAGGGAGACCCAGTTCTTC
CSVSPRRRETQFF
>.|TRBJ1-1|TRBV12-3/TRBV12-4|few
TGTGCCAGCAGTTTCACCCGGGCTGAAGCTTTCTTT
CASSFTRAEAFF
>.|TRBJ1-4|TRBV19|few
TGTGCCAGTAGTACCCTCGGGGGACCTAATGAAAAACTGTTTTTT
CASSTLGGPNEKLFF
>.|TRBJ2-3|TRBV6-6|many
TGTGCCAGCAGTTACCCGACAGACACAGATACGCAGTATTTT
CASSYPTDTDTQYF
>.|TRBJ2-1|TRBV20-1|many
TGCAGTGCTAGAGACTTAGGGGGTTGGTTCTTC
CSARDLGGWFF
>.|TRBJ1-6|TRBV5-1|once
TGCGCCAGCACGCCGGGCAACCAGAATTCACCCCTCCACTTT
CASTPGNQNSPLHF
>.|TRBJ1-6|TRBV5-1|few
TGCGCCAGCAGCTTGGGTGGGGAGGATTCACCCCCCCACTTT
CASSLGGEDSPPHF
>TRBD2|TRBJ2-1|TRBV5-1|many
TGCGCCAGCAGCTTTAGACTAGCGGGGAAATACAATGAGCAGTTCTTC
CASSFRLAGKYNEQFF
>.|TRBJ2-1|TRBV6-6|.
TGTGCCAGCAGTTACTCGGGGCAGTCGGCGACTAGTACGTTCTTC
CASSYSGQSATSTFF
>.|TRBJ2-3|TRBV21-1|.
TGTGCCAGCAGCAAAGCGGCAGATACGCAGTATTTT
CASSKAADTQYF
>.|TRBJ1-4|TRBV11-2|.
TGTGCCAGCAGCTTAGATCCCGGGGCTTGGGGTGAAAAACTGTTTTTT
CASSLDPGAWGEKLFF
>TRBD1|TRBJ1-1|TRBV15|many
TGTGCCACCAGCCCCGGGACAGGGGGCCTCACTGAAGCTTTCTTT
CATSPGTGGLTEAFF
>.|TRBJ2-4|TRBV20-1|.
TGCAGTGCTACCGAGCCAGGACGTTTTAGAGACATTCAGTACTTC
CSATEPGRFRDIQYF
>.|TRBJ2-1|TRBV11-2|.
TGTGCCAGCTCCTCCACTCTATCCCAAAATGGGGAGCAGTTCTTC
CASSSTLSQNGEQFF
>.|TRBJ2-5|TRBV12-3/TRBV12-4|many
TGTGCCAGCAGCACCGGGCCGGGGGAGACCCAGTACTTC
CASSTGPGETQYF
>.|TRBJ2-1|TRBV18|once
TGTGCCAGCTCACCCGGACTCCCAGGCAATGAGCAGTTCTTC
CASSPGLPGNEQFF
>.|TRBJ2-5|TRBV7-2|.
TGTGCCAGCAGCTTAGTTGTCGCAGAGACCCAGTACTTC
CASSLVVAETQYF
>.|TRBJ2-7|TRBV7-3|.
TGTGCCAGCAGCTCCTGGCAGGGGACCTACGAGCAGTACTTC
CASSSWQGTYEQYF